Listed below are T cell receptor beta chains from one sample, sequenced in a study of regulatory T cells in long-lasting Graves disease. TCRdb reanalysed the multiplex PCR reads using MiXCR and keeps one entry per CDR3 protein. The repertoire has over 500,000 distinct CDR3 sequences, 15% to 20% of them found once; the top ten carry 12%. The same data also contributed to another study, on T cells in Graves' hyperthyroidism and ophthalmopathy.

The specimen was peripheral blood mononuclear cells (PBMCs), collected at new diagnosis, from a patient treated with antithyroid drugs. The receptors were gathered from a man aged 18 to 30 with Graves disease. Both conserved end residues are part of each CDR3. The D gene is left open where the match is weak. Only some rows state a clone size, as once, few, many or a class for expanded clones.

j_gene | v_gene | abundance | d_gene | CDR3nt | CDR3aa
TRBJ2-7 | TRBV10-3 | . | TRBD1 | TGTGCCATCAGACAAAGACAGGGGGAGACCTACGAGCAGTACTTC | CAIRQRQGETYEQYF
TRBJ2-2 | TRBV11-3 | many | . | TGTGCCAGCAGCCGGACAGTCGCCGGGGAGCTGTTTTTT | CASSRTVAGELFF
TRBJ2-3 | TRBV15 | few | . | TGTGCCACCAGCATCGGTGGATCGGAAGATACGCAGTATTTT | CATSIGGSEDTQYF
TRBJ1-1 | TRBV6-1 | . | TRBD1 | TGTGCCACTACGCGGAAATTCAGGGGGATTGACACTGAAGCTTTCTTT | CATTRKFRGIDTEAFF
TRBJ2-2 | TRBV11-1 | . | . | TGTGCCAGCAGCTTAGCGGTCGGACCCACCGGGGAGCTGTTTTTT | CASSLAVGPTGELFF
TRBJ1-1 | TRBV27 | many | . | TGTGCCAGCTCTCGGAGAGGCATTAACACTGAAGCTTTCTTT | CASSRRGINTEAFF
TRBJ2-2 | TRBV4-1 | . | TRBD2 | TGCGCCAGCAGGAGGACAGCGGGAGTACAGAACACCGGGGAGCTGTTTTTT | CASRRTAGVQNTGELFF
TRBJ2-1 | TRBV3-1 | many | . | TGTGCCAGCAGCCGGGGGCCCATTGAGCAGTTCTTC | CASSRGPIEQFF
TRBJ2-3 | TRBV29-1 | few | . | TGCAGCGTTGGGACAGTTGGTTTAGCAGATACGCAGTATTTT | CSVGTVGLADTQYF
TRBJ2-5 | TRBV18 | few | . | TGTGCCAGCTCACCAACAGGGTTGGAGACCCAGTACTTC | CASSPTGLETQYF